These 20 T cell receptor beta chains share one sample of origin, sequenced in a study of T cell responses to AZD1222 COVID-19 vaccine. TCRdb keeps only in-frame clones here, not all; method: immunoSEQ multiplex PCR. The top ten hold approximately 6.3% of the sample, which has about 60,000 clones, around nine tenths seen once. Here the sequenced sample was peripheral blood, taken 28 days after the second dose of the MenACWY control vaccine. These receptors were collected from an adult who received the MenACWY meningococcal vaccine as a control.

This chain joins TRBV2 and TRBJ1-2; D not certain. Trimming removed 2 bases from V and 5 bases from J, with 12 bases in between. Looked up from germline, CDR1 is SNHLY and CDR2 is FYNNEI. The length of the CDR3 is 14 residues. CDR3 sequence: CASSEPQTIYGYTF. The CDR3 DNA reads as TGTGCCAGCAGTGAACCCCAGACCATTTATGGCTACACCTTC.

The chain links TRBV24-1 to TRBJ1-4; D may be TRBD1 (6 bases). Germline V gene data show CDR1 as KGHDR and CDR2 as SFDVKD. V was clipped by 3 bases and J by 6 bases, with 10 bases between them. The CDR3 is made up of 14 amino acids. CDR3 in amino acids: CATSDHRADEKLFF. The CDR3 coding sequence is TGTGCCACCAGTGATCACAGGGCAGATGAAAAACTGTTTTTT.

V is TRBV14 and J is TRBJ2-2, with D maybe TRBD1 (6 bases). This CDR3 has 16 amino acids. Trimming stripped 1 base from V and 4 bases from J, with 13 bases between. Germline CDR1 and CDR2: SGHDN and FVKESK. For the CDR3, the DNA is TGTGCCAGCAGCCAAGCAGGGTTGGGGGCCACCGGGGAGCTGTTTTTT. It is translated as CASSQAGLGATGELFF.

The chain recombines TRBV19 with TRBJ2-6; 7 nucleotides align to TRBD2. Germline V lookup: CDR1 LNHDA, CDR2 SQIVND (reference sequence). After removal of 6 bases from V and 2 bases from J, the junction contained 7 bases not matched to a gene. The CDR3 runs to 16 residues. CDR3 DNA: TGTGCCAGTAGCAGCAACGGGGGGACTGGGGCCAACGTCCTGACTTTC. It encodes CASSSNGGTGANVLTF.

This CDR3 is CSAREVYEQYF. CDR3 coding DNA: TGCAGTGCTAGAGAGGTCTACGAGCAGTACTTC. The chain uses TRBV20-1 and TRBJ2-7; D not resolved. In germline, CDR1 is DFQATT, CDR2 SNEGSKA (reference sequence). Between the trimmed V and J ends, which lost 0 bases and 3 bases, there was a span of 3 bases. The CDR3 spans 11 residues.

This chain uses TRBV3-1 (or the pseudogene TRBV3-2) with TRBJ1-2; 9 bases match TRBD1. V was clipped by 4 bases and J by 8 bases; unmatched bases: 5. From germline, CDR1 is LGHDT and CDR2 YNNKEL (reference sequence). CDR3 length: 13 amino acids. The CDR3: CASSPWDRDGYTF. The CDR3 coding sequence is TGTGCCAGCAGCCCATGGGACAGGGACGGCTACACCTTC.

The genes are TRBV5-5 and TRBJ1-2; a possible D gene is TRBD1 (5 bases). V shed 4 bases and J shed 4 bases, with 17 bases lying between them. The germline gives CDR1 SGHKS, CDR2 YYEKEE (reference sequence). The CDR3 consists of 15 residues. Here the CDR3 DNA reads TGTGCCAGCAGCCCCGGGGGGGGTGAGGGCTATGGCTACACCTTC. Amino acids: CASSPGGGEGYGYTF.

V usage is TRBV5-1 and J usage is TRBJ2-1; 11 bases are a match to TRBD2. The junction had 6 bases not matched to a gene; V was cut back by 1 base and J by 6 bases. The CDR3 contains 16 residues. Germline V CDR1 and CDR2: SGHRS, YFSETQ. DNA of the CDR3: TGCGCCAGCAGCTTGAAGGGGCTAGCGGGAGGCAATGAGCAGTTCTTC. It translates to CASSLKGLAGGNEQFF.

The V gene is TRBV3-1 (or the pseudogene TRBV3-2), the J gene TRBJ2-3; 10 bases map to TRBD2. Trimming took 2 bases from V and 6 from J; bases not matched to a gene: 8. The CDR3 extends over 16 amino acids. Germline CDR1 LGHDT, CDR2 YNNKEL (reference sequence). The CDR3 DNA reads TGTGCCAGCAGCCAATCCACTAGCGGGGACGAGGATACGCAGTATTTT. It translates to CASSQSTSGDEDTQYF.

This chain uses TRBV6-5 with TRBJ1-6, with D tentatively TRBD1 (6 bases). Germline V lookup: CDR1 MNHEY, CDR2 SVGAGI. The CDR3 extends over 13 amino acids. Trimming left V 11 bases short and J 3 bases short, with 11 bases between. In DNA form, the CDR3 reads TGTGCCGGGGGCCCAGTCTATAATTCACCCCTCCACTTT. Translated, it gives CAGGPVYNSPLHF.

This clone was counted at least ten times. One junction end disagrees with the germline gene, perhaps due to a read error. The chain's CDR3 is CAWRRQGNIEAFF. The CDR3 bases are TGTGCCTGGCGTCGACAGGGGAACATTGAAGCTTTCTTT. The chain uses TRBV30 and TRBJ1-1, with TRBD1 matching 8 bases. The CDR3 contains 13 residues. Looked up from germline, CDR1 is GTSNPN and CDR2 is SVGIG (reference sequence).

This clone occurred once. The chain links TRBV28 to TRBJ1-5; D is uncertain. This CDR3 is built from 14 residues. V shed 4 bases and J shed 1 base, with 8 bases lying between them. CDR1 is MDHEN, CDR2 SYDVKM, per germline. CDR3 in amino acids: CASSSHSSNQPQHF. CDR3 bases: TGTGCCAGCAGTTCTCATTCGAGCAATCAGCCCCAGCATTTT.

This clone was seen a single time. This sequence joins TRBV5-4 and TRBJ2-5; D gene unclear. Trimming cost V 0 bases and J 5 bases, with 14 bases left between them. The germline gives CDR1 SGHNT, CDR2 YYREEE (reference sequence). This CDR3 region has 15 residues. In nucleotides, the CDR3 is TGTGCCAGCAGCTTGGGTCCTTTTGGTGCGGAGACCCAGTACTTC. Amino acid sequence: CASSLGPFGAETQYF.

As to this clone: The junction differs from germline at one of its ends, possibly a read error. The rearrangement joins TRBV23-1 to TRBJ2-3; perhaps TRBD1 as D (6 bases). TRBV23-1 belongs to the ORF category, with a function that is uncertain. The CDR3 loop spans 14 amino acids. The CDR3 coding sequence is TGCCCCAGCAGTCGCCAGGGGCGGTGGAATACGCAGTATTTT. The encoded protein is CPSSRQGRWNTQYF.

The chain is built from TRBV28 and TRBJ1-1, with 9 bases identical to TRBD1. The CDR3 runs to 14 residues. V gave up 4 bases and J gave up 6 bases; unmatched junction bases: 6. In germline, CDR1 is MDHEN, CDR2 SYDVKM. The chain's CDR3 is CASSSGQGRAEAFF. The CDR3 coding sequence is TGTGCCAGCAGTTCTGGACAGGGGAGGGCTGAAGCTTTCTTT. Full variable domain (remainder filled in from reference TRBV28 and TRBJ1-1): DVKVTQSSRYLVKRTGEKVFLECVQDMDHENMFWYRQDPGLGLRLIYFSYDVKMKEKGDIPEGYSVSREKKERFSLILESASTNQTSMYLCASSSGQGRAEAFFGQGTRLTVV.

This sequence joins TRBV10-3 and TRBJ2-5, with 15 bases lining up with TRBD2. This CDR3 spans 16 amino acids. Germline CDR1 and CDR2: ENHRY and SYGVKD. V shed 10 bases, J shed 2 bases, and the junction held 8 bases outside the gene matches. This chain's CDR3 is CATKPGLAGGQETQYF. DNA of the CDR3: TGTGCCACCAAACCGGGACTAGCGGGAGGACAAGAGACCCAGTACTTC.

The chain recombines TRBV10-1 with TRBJ1-1, with a tentative D call TRBD1 (5 bases). Trimming stripped 2 bases from V and 3 bases from J, with 10 bases between. The CDR3 runs 14 residues. From germline, CDR1 is WNHNN and CDR2 SYGVQD (reference sequence). The CDR3 DNA reads TGCGCCAGCAGTGAGCTCGGGACGGACACTGAAGCTTTCTTT. Residues: CASSELGTDTEAFF.

The J gene is TRBJ2-7, the V gene TRBV11-1; TRBD2 aligns across 8 bases. V gave up 5 bases and J gave up 4 bases; unmatched junction bases: 13. Germline lookup yields CDR1 SGHAT and CDR2 FQDESV (reference sequence). The CDR3 consists of 16 residues. The CDR3 nucleotides are TGTGCCAGCAGCGTGGAAGCGGGAGTCTTATCTTACGAGCAGTACTTC. This gives the protein CASSVEAGVLSYEQYF.

The chain combines TRBV7-9 with TRBJ1-1; D gene uncertain. The CDR3 sequence is 14 residues long. The germline CDR1 and CDR2 sequences are SEHNR and FQNEAQ (reference sequence). Trimming stripped 5 bases from V and 5 bases from J, with 15 bases between. The CDR3, as DNA: TGTGCCAGCAGCCCCGCGGGCCGAGGGACTGAAGCTTTCTTT. It specifies CASSPAGRGTEAFF.

The chain carries TRBV7-9 and TRBJ2-7; TRBD1 aligns across 10 bases. Unmatched junction bases numbered 4, after V lost 5 bases and J lost 3 bases. The CDR3 is made up of 14 amino acids. Germline assignment: CDR1 SEHNR and CDR2 FQNEAQ (reference sequence). This CDR3 reads CASSPGTGVYEQYF. The CDR3 coding sequence is TGTGCCAGCAGCCCCGGGACAGGGGTCTACGAGCAGTACTTC.